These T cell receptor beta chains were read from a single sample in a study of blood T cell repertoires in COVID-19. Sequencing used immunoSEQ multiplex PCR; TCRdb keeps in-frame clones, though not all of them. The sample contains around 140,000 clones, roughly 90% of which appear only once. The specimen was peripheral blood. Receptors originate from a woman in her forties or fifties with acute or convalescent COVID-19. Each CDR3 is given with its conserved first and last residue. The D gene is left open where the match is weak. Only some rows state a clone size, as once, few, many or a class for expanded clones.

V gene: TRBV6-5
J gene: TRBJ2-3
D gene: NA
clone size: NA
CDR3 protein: CASNLRTSTDTQYF
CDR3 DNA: TGTGCCAGCAACCTACGAACTAGCACAGATACGCAGTATTTT

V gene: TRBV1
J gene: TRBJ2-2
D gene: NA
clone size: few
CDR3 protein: CTSRSPGLYTGELFF
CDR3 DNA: TGCACCAGCAGGAGTCCGGGACTATACACCGGGGAGCTGTTTTTT

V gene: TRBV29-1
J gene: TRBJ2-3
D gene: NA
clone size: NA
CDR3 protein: CSAPLDSRKRSTDTQYF
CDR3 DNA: TGCAGCGCCCCGTTGGATTCGAGGAAAAGAAGCACAGATACGCAGTATTTT

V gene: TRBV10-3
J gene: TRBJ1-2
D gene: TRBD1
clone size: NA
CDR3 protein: CAIWTGELGYTF
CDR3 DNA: TGTGCCATCTGGACAGGGGAGCTTGGCTACACCTTC

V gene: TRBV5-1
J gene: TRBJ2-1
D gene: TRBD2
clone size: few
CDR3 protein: CASSPTSGIYNEQFF
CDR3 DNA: TGCGCCAGCAGCCCTACTAGCGGGATATACAATGAGCAGTTCTTC

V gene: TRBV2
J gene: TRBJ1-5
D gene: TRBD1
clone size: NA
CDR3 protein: CASTGTGSRNQPQHF
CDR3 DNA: TGTGCCAGCACCGGGACAGGGAGTCGCAATCAGCCCCAGCATTTT

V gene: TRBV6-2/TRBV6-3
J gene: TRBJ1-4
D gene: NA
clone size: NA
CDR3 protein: CASSPTGQFEKLFF
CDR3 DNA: TGTGCCAGCAGCCCCACAGGACAATTTGAAAAACTGTTTTTT

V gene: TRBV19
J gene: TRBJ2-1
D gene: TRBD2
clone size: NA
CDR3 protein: CASSIGLAGAHEQFF
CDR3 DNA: TGTGCCAGTAGTATCGGCCTAGCGGGAGCTCATGAGCAGTTCTTC

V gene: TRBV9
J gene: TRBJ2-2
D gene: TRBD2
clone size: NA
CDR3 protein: CASSVVSGETTGELFF
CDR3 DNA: TGTGCCAGCAGCGTCGTTAGCGGGGAGACCACCGGGGAGCTGTTTTTT

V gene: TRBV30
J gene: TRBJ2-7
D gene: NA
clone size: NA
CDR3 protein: CAWSVMGQSSYEQYF
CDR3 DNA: TGTGCCTGGAGTGTAATGGGGCAGAGCTCCTACGAGCAGTACTTC

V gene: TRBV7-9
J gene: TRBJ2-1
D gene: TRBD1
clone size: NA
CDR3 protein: CASLSPGGRNEQFF
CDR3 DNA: TGTGCCAGCTTATCCCCAGGGGGCAGGAATGAGCAGTTCTTC

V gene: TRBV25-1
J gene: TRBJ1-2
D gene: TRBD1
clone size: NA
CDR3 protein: CASSDWTGGDYGYTF
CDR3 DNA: TGTGCCAGCAGTGACTGGACAGGGGGTGACTATGGCTACACCTTC

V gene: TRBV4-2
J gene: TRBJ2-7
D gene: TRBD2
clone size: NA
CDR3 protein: CASSQYPGLADYEQYF
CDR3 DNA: TGTGCCAGCAGCCAATATCCGGGACTAGCGGATTACGAGCAGTACTTC

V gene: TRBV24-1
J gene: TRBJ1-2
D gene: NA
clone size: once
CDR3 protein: CATSDNVGAANYGYTF
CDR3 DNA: TGTGCCACCAGTGATAATGTGGGGGCGGCTAACTATGGCTACACCTTC